This T cell receptor (beta chain) was sequenced for a study of post-analysis software for immune sequencing data. Unique-molecular-identifier-tagged TCR beta cDNA libraries were used. Using its own MiXCR run on the PCR reads, TCRdb lists one record per CDR3 protein. The repertoire has roughly 600,000 distinct CDR3 sequences, about 40% of them found once; the top ten carry 1.5% to 2%. The sequence came from a girl aged 10 to 17 with multiple sclerosis. The material sequenced was blood.

As DNA, the CDR3 is TGTGCCAGCAGCGCCGGGCGGAGGGATACGCAGTATTTT. This encodes CASSAGRRDTQYF. The genes are TRBV7-3 and TRBJ2-3; possible D gene TRBD2, 5 bases. Trimming removed 5 bases from V and 6 bases from J, with 12 bases in between. CDR3 length equals 13 residues. Germline V gene lookup returns CDR1 SGHTA and CDR2 FQGTGA.